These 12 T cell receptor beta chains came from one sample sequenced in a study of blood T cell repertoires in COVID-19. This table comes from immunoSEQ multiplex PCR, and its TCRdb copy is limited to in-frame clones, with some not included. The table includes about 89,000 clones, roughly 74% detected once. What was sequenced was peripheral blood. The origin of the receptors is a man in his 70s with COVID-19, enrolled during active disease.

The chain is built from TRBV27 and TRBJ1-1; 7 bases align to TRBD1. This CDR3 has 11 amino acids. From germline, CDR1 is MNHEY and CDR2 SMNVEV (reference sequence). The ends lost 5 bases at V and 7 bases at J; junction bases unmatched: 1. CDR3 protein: CASSNRGEAFF. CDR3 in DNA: TGTGCCAGCAGTAACAGGGGTGAAGCTTTCTTT.

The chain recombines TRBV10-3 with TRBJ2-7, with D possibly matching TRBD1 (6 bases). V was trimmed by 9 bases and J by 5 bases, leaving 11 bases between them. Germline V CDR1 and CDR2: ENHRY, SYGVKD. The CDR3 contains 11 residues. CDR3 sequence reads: CAIRQENEQYF. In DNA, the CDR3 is TGTGCCATACGACAGGAGAACGAGCAGTACTTC.

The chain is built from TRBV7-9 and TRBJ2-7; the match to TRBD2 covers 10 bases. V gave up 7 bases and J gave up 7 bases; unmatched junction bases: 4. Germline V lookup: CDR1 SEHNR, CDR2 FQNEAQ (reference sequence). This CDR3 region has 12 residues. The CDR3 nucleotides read TGTGCCAGCACCGGGACTAGCGTGGAGCAGTACTTC. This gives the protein CASTGTSVEQYF.

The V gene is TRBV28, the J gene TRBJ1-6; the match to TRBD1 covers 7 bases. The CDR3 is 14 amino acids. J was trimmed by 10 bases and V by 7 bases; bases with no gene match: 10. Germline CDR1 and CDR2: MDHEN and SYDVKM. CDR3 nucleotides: TGTGCCAGCACCCTCGGGAGGGGGCGGTCACCCCTCCACTTT. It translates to CASTLGRGRSPLHF. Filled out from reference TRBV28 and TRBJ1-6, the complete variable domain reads DVKVTQSSRYLVKRTGEKVFLECVQDMDHENMFWYRQDPGLGLRLIYFSYDVKMKEKGDIPEGYSVSREKKERFSLILESASTNQTSMYLCASTLGRGRSPLHFGNGTRLTVT.

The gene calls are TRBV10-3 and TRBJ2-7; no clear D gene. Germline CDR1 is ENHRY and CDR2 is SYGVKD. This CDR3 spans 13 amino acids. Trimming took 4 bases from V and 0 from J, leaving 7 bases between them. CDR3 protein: CAISGGSSYEQYF. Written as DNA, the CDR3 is TGTGCCATCAGTGGTGGCTCCTCCTACGAGCAGTACTTC.

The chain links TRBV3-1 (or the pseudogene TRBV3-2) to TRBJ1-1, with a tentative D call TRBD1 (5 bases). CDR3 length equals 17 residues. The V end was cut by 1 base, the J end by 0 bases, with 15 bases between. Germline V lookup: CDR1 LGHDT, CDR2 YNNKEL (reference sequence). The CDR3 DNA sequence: TGTGCCAGCAGCCAAGGTTCTGGGGCCTGCGTGAACACTGAAGCTTTCTTT. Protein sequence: CASSQGSGACVNTEAFF.

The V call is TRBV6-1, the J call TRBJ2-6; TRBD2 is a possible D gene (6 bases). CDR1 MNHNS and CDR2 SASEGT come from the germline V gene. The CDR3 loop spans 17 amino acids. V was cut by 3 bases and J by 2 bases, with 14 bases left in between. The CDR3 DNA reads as TGTGCCAGCAGTGACAGAACTGGGAGGACTGGGGCCAACGTCCTGACTTTC. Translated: CASSDRTGRTGANVLTF.

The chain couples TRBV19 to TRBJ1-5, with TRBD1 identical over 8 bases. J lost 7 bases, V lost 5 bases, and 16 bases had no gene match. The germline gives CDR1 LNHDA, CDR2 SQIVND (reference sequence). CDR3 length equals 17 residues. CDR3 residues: CASSPGTGVRVGQPQHF. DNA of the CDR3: TGTGCCAGTAGTCCTGGGACAGGAGTTAGGGTTGGGCAGCCCCAGCATTTT.

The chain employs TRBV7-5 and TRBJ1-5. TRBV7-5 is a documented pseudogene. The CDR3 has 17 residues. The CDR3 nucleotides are TGTGCCAGAAGCTTATGGGGCGGGGGGAAGGACAATCAGCCCCAGCATTTT. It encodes CARSLWGGGKDNQPQHF.

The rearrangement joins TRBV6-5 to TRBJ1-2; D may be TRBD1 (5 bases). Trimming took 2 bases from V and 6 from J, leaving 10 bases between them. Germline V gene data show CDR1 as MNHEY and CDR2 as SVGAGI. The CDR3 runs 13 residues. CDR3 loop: CASSYLDSHGYTF. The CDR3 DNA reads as TGTGCCAGCAGTTACCTCGACAGCCATGGCTACACCTTC.

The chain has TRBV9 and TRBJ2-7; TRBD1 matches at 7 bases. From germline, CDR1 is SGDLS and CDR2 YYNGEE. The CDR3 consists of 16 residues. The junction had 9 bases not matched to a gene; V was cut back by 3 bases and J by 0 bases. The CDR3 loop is CASSAFGTDFSYEQYF. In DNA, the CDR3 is TGTGCCAGCAGCGCGTTTGGGACAGACTTCTCCTACGAGCAGTACTTC.

The CDR3: CASSEWTSGRNTQYF. CDR3 DNA: TGCGCCAGCAGTGAGTGGACTAGCGGGAGGAATACGCAGTATTTT. The chain couples TRBV10-1 to TRBJ2-3; the match to TRBD2 covers 14 bases. The germline gives CDR1 WNHNN, CDR2 SYGVQD (reference sequence). V gave up 1 base and J gave up 7 bases; unmatched junction bases: 1. The length of the CDR3 is 15 residues.